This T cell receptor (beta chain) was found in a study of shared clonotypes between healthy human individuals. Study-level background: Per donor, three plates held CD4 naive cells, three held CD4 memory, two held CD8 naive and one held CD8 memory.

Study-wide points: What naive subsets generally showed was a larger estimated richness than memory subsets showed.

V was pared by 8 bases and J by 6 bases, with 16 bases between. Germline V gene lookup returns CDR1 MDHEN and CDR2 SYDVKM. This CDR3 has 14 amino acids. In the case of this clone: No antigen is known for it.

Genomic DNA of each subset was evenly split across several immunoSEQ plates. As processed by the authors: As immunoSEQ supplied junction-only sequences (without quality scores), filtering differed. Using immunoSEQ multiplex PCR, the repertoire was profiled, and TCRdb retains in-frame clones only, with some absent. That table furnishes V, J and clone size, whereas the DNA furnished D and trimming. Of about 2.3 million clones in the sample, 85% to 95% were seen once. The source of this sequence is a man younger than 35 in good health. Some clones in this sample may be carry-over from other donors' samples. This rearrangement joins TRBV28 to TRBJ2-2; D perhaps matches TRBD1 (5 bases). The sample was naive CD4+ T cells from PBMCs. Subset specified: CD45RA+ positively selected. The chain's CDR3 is CASWGRAGAGELFF. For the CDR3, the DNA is TGTGCCAGCTGGGGCAGGGCCGGTGCCGGGGAGCTGTTTTTT. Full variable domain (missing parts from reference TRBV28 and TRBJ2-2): DVKVTQSSRYLVKRTGEKVFLECVQDMDHENMFWYRQDPGLGLRLIYFSYDVKMKEKGDIPEGYSVSREKKERFSLILESASTNQTSMYLCASWGRAGAGELFFGEGSRLTVL.